This passage covers 4 T cell receptor beta chains from one sample sequenced in a study of shared clonotypes between healthy human individuals. CD45RO-negative cells were positively selected for CCR7, leaving out terminally differentiated effector memory CD45RA+ cells. Generated by immunoSEQ multiplex PCR, the TCRdb table keeps only in-frame clones and is missing some. The table shows more than 2 million clones, with about 95% occurring only once. The sample comprised naive CD8+ T cells sorted from blood. These receptor sequences come from a man aged 18 to 30 in good health.

CDR3 in DNA: TGTGCCAGCAGCGTAGACCTAGCGGATGCGTACGAGCAGTACTTC. Its translation is CASSVDLADAYEQYF. The chain employs TRBV9 and TRBJ2-7; 7 bases map to TRBD2. Germline CDR1 and CDR2: SGDLS and YYNGEE. CDR3 length: 15 residues. V lost 0 bases to trimming and J lost 4 bases; unmatched junction nucleotides: 7. Full variable domain (remainder filled in from reference TRBV9 and TRBJ2-7): DSGVTQTPKHLITATGQRVTLRCSPRSGDLSVYWYQQSLDQGLQFLIQYYNGEERAKGNILERFSAQQFPDLHSELNLSSLELGDSALYFCASSVDLADAYEQYFGPGTRLTVT.

Here the CDR3 reads CASSSGTSEAYEQYF. In DNA form, the CDR3 reads TGTGCCAGCAGCTCCGGGACTAGCGAAGCCTACGAGCAGTACTTC. The V call is TRBV5-4, the J call TRBJ2-7; 10 bases line up with TRBD2. The CDR3 spans 15 residues. Germline CDR1 reads SGHNT; CDR2 reads YYREEE (reference sequence). The V and J ends lost 3 bases and 2 bases, in that order; junction bases with no gene match: 5. Combining the CDR3 with reference TRBV5-4 and TRBJ2-7 gives the whole variable domain ETGVTQSPTHLIKTRGQQVTLRCSSQSGHNTVSWYQQALGQGPQFIFQYYREEENGRGNFPPRFSGLQFPNYSSELNVNALELDDSALYLCASSSGTSEAYEQYFGPGTRLTVT.

This sequence joins TRBV5-6 and TRBJ2-7; D not certain. V gave up 2 bases and J gave up 1 base, with 13 bases separating them. Germline loops: CDR1 SGHDT, CDR2 YYEEEE. The CDR3 is made up of 15 amino acids. The CDR3 sequence: CASSFNGHGSYEQYF. CDR3 DNA sequence: TGTGCCAGCAGCTTTAATGGGCATGGATCCTACGAGCAGTACTTC.

The chain employs TRBV30 and TRBJ2-3; D unclear. Trimming removed 0 bases from V and 0 bases from J, with 10 bases in between. Germline V gives CDR1 GTSNPN, CDR2 SVGIG (reference sequence). The CDR3 has 15 residues. CDR3 nucleotide sequence: TGTGCCTGGAGTGTATACGGAAGGAGCACAGATACGCAGTATTTT. Residues: CAWSVYGRSTDTQYF.